Listed here are 6 T cell receptor beta chains from one sample, sequenced in a study of CD8 T cells in ankylosing spondylitis. MiXCR, run by TCRdb on the 5' RACE reads, gives a single entry per CDR3 protein. The sample includes some 220,000 distinct CDR3 sequences, approximately 8.4% seen only once; the top ten take more than 4.5%. Sequencing was done on a sample of blood, either unsorted or a sorted T cell fraction (not recorded which). The receptors were gathered from a female donor with ankylosing spondylitis or in good health (not recorded which).

This clonotype appeared a few times. J is TRBJ1-1 and V is TRBV7-9; D gene uncertain. V lost 5 bases to trimming and J lost 4 bases, with 14 bases between them. This CDR3 is 14 amino acids long. Germline V gene lookup returns CDR1 SEHNR and CDR2 FQNEAQ (reference sequence). Here the CDR3 reads CASSPLTAGTEAFF. Written as DNA, the CDR3 is TGTGCCAGCAGCCCACTGACCGCGGGCACTGAAGCTTTCTTT.

This clonotype turned up a few times. V usage is TRBV24-1 and J usage is TRBJ2-7, with D perhaps given as TRBD1 or TRBD2 (6 bases each). CDR1 KGHDR and CDR2 SFDVKD come from the germline V gene. There are 16 residues in the CDR3. The V and J ends lost 0 bases and 3 bases respectively, with 14 bases between them. The CDR3 protein is CATSDLRGTPNYEQYF. CDR3 nucleotide sequence: TGTGCCACCAGTGATTTGCGGGGGACACCCAACTACGAGCAGTACTTC.

This clonotype was picked up many times. V gene TRBV20-1 combines with J gene TRBJ2-1, with D perhaps matching TRBD2 (5 bases). CDR3 size: 17 residues. The V gene's germline CDR1 is DFQATT and CDR2 SNEGSKA (reference sequence). The V end lost 1 base, the J end lost 2 bases, and 18 bases lay between the germline ends. This CDR3 reads CSARVSPTPSPYNEQFF. The CDR3 nucleotides read TGCAGTGCTAGAGTGTCCCCCACTCCTAGCCCCTACAATGAGCAGTTCTTC.

In this sample, this clonotype turned up many times. The J gene is TRBJ2-6, the V gene TRBV29-1; no definite D call. The V end lost 7 bases, the J end lost 1 base, and 8 bases lay between the germline ends. CDR1 and CDR2 from the germline V gene are SQVTM and ANQGSEA. This CDR3 spans 13 amino acids. The CDR3 protein is CSAHESGANVLTF. The CDR3 nucleotides are TGCAGCGCACACGAGTCTGGGGCCAACGTCCTGACTTTC.

The chain carries TRBV29-1 and TRBJ2-5; maybe TRBD2 (6 bases). Trimming stripped 3 bases from V and 1 base from J, with 9 bases between. The CDR3 contains 13 residues. Germline assignment: CDR1 SQVTM and CDR2 ANQGSEA. CDR3: CSVDSSGQETQYF. CDR3 DNA: TGCAGCGTTGATAGTAGCGGCCAAGAGACCCAGTACTTC.

This clonotype was counted ten times or more. V gene TRBV20-1 combines with J gene TRBJ1-1, with a weak D call TRBD1 (6 bases). Trimming left V 6 bases short and J 5 bases short, with 19 bases between. Germline V gives CDR1 DFQATT, CDR2 SNEGSKA (reference sequence). CDR3 length: 14 residues. CDR3 loop: CSARRKGGGTEAFF. The CDR3 DNA reads as TGCAGTGCCAGGCGTAAAGGGGGAGGGACTGAAGCTTTCTTT.